This T cell receptor (beta chain) was obtained from a study of T cells in Graves' hyperthyroidism and ophthalmopathy. Study results and limitations: Ophthalmopathy was predicted by the model a median of around 5.9 months ahead of onset.

Clinicians diagnosed patients from clinical symptoms, serum thyroxine and TRAb, thyroid ultrasound and orbital computed tomography. Template material for amplifying TCR beta CDR3 regions consisted of RNA transcripts. Carried out on the TCR CDR3, a first-round RT-PCR used the HTBI primer set. MiXCR, applied by TCRdb to the multiplex PCR reads, yields one record per CDR3 protein. Here the sample spans approximately 560,000 distinct CDR3 sequences, approximately 14% being singletons. There are a few counts of this clonotype. As yet, its antigen is unknown. The CDR3 loop spans 17 amino acids. After removal of 5 bases from V and 6 bases from J, the junction contained 12 bases not matched to a gene. Germline loops: CDR1 MNHNS, CDR2 SASEGT.

The chain links TRBV6-1 to TRBJ2-2, with 10 bases identical to TRBD1. The TCR sequence derives from a woman in her 30s with Graves' hyperthyroidism. The specimen sequenced was blood. The CDR3 protein is CASSWVPGQGTAGELFF. The CDR3 DNA is TGTGCCAGCAGTTGGGTACCGGGACAGGGGACGGCCGGGGAGCTGTTTTTT.